The subject of this entry is one T cell receptor (beta chain). What it binds is not known. The data derive from a study of identical twins. The CDR3 has 17 residues. The germline gives CDR1 KGHDR, CDR2 SFDVKD. J was trimmed by 5 bases and V by 2 bases; bases with no gene match: 5. Study results and limitations: Beta clonotypes that were abundant in cord blood contained fewer insertions, a pattern absent from memory repertoires.

Each CDR3 protein gets one entry after TCRdb re-called the 5' RACE reads with MiXCR. There are around 1.7 million distinct CDR3 sequences in the sample; 32% occur only once, and approximately 0.29% lies in the top ten. Specimen: cord blood. The rearrangement uses TRBV24-1 and TRBJ2-1, with 13 positions matching TRBD2. The origin of this receptor is a newborn girl in good health. The CDR3 loop is CATSDSGLAGRNNEQFF. In DNA form, the CDR3 reads TGTGCCACCAGTGATTCGGGACTAGCGGGGCGCAACAATGAGCAGTTCTTC.